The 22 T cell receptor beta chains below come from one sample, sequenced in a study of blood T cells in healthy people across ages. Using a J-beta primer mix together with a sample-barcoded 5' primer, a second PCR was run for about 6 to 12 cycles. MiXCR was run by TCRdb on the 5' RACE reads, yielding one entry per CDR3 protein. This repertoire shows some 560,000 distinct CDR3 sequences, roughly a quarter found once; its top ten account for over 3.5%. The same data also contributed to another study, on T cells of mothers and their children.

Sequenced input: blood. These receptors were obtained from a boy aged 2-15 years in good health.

CDR3 DNA sequence: TGTGCCATCAGTGGACAGGGAGGGAACACTGAAGCTTTCTTT. Encoded protein: CAISGQGGNTEAFF. The chain recombines TRBV10-3 with TRBJ1-1; 7 bases map to TRBD1. With 4 bases clipped from V and 1 base from J, the junction kept 3 bases outside the gene matches. Per the germline V gene, CDR1 is ENHRY and CDR2 is SYGVKD. This CDR3 has 14 residues.

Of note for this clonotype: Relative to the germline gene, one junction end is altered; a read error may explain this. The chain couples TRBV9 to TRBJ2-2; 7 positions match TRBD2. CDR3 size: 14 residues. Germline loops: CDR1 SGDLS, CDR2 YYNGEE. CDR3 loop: CASSLSGGDGKLFF. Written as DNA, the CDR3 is TGTGCCAGCAGCCTCAGTGGGGGGGACGGGAAGCTGTTTTTT. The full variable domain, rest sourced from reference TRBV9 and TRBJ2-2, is DSGVTQTPKHLITATGQRVTLRCSPRSGDLSVYWYQQSLDQGLQFLIQYYNGEERAKGNILERFSAQQFPDLHSELNLSSLELGDSALYFCASSLSGGDGKLFFGEGSRLTVL.

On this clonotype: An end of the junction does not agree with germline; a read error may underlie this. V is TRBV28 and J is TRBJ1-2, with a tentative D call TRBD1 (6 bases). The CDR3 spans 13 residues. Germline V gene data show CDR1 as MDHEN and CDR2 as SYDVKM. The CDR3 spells CASSRNGQRGYTF. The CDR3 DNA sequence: TGTGCCAGCAGCCGAAATGGACAGCGCGGCTACACTTTC.

DNA of the CDR3: TGCAGTGCTAGCGGGGGGTTCAACGAGCAGTACTTC. As protein: CSASGGFNEQYF. The rearrangement links TRBV20-1 to TRBJ2-7; 7 bases align to TRBD2. Germline V lookup: CDR1 DFQATT, CDR2 SNEGSKA (reference sequence). The CDR3 sequence is 12 residues long. V lost 3 bases and J lost 5; bases outside the gene matches: 4.

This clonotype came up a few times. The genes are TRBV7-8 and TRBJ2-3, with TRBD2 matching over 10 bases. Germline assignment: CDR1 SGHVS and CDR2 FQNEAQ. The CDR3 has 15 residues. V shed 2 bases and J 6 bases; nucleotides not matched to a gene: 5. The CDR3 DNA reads TGTGCCAGCAGCTTAAAACTAGCGGGGCAGGATACGCAGTATTTT. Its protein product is CASSLKLAGQDTQYF.

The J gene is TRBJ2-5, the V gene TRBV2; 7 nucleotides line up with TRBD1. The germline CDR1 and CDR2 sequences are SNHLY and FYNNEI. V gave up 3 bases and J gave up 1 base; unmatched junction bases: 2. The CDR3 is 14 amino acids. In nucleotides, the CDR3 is TGTGCCAGCAGTGACAGGGGGATCCAAGAGACCCAGTACTTC. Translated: CASSDRGIQETQYF.

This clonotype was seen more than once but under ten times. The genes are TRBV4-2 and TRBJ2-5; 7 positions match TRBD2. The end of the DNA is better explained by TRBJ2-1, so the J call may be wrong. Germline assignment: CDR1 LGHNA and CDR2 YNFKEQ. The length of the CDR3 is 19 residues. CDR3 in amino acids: CASSQDWDWGGRIRGEQFF. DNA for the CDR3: TGTGCCAGCAGCCAAGATTGGGATTGGGGGGGTAGGATACGCGGTGAGCAGTTCTTC.

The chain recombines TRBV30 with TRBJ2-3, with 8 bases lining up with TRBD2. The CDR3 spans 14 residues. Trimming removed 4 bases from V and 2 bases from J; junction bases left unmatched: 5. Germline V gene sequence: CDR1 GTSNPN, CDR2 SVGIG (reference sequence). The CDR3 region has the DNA TGTGCCTGGACGGCTAGCGGGCCCACAGATACGCAGTATTTT. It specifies CAWTASGPTDTQYF.

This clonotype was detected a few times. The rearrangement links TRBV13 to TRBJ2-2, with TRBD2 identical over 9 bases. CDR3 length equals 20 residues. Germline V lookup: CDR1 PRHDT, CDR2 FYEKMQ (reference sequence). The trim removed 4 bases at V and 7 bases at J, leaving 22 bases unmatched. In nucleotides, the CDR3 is TGTGCCAGCAGCTCCGGTCCTCGTACTACTCGACTAGCGGCTCTCGGGGAGCTGTTTTTT. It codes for CASSSGPRTTRLAALGELFF.

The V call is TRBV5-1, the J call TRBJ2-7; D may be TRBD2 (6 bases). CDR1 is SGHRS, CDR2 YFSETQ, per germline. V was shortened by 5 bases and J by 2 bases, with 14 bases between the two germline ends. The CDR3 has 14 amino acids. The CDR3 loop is CASRGQAGTYEQYF. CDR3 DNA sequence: TGCGCCAGCAGGGGTCAAGCGGGTACCTACGAGCAGTACTTC.

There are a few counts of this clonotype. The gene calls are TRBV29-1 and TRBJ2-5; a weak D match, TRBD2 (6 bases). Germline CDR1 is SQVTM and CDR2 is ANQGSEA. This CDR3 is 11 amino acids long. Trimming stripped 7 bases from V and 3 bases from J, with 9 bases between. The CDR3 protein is CSGDLKETQYF. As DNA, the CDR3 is TGCAGCGGGGACTTGAAAGAGACCCAGTACTTC.

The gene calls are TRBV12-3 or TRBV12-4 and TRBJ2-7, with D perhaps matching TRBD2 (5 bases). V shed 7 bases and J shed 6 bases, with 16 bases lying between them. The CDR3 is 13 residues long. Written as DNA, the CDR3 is TGTGCCAGCACCCTGGGTACCGCGGGCGAGCAGTACTTC. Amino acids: CASTLGTAGEQYF.

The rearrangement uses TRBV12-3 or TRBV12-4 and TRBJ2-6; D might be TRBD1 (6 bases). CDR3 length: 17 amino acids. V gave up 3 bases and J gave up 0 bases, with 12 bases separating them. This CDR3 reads CASSFDRGISGANVLTF. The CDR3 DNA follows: TGTGCCAGCAGTTTTGATAGGGGGATCTCTGGGGCCAACGTCCTGACTTTC.

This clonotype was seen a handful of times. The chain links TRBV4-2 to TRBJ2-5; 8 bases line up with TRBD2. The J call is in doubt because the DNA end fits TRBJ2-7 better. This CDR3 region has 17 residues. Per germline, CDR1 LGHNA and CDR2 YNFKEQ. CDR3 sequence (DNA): TGTGCCAGCAGCCAAGATGGGACTAGTGGAAGCTCCTACGAGCAGTACTTC. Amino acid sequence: CASSQDGTSGSSYEQYF.

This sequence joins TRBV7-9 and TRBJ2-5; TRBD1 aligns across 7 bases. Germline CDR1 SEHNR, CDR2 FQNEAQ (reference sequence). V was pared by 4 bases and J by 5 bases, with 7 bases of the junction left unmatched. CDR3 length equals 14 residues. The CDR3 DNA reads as TGTGCCAGCAGCTCTTCAGGGGGTAGTGAGACCCAGTACTTC. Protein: CASSSSGGSETQYF.

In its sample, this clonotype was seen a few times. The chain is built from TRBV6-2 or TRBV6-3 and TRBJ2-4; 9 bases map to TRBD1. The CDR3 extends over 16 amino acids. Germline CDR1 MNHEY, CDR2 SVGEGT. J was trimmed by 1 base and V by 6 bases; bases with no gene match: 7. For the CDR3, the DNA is TGTGCCAGCAGCTCCGGGACAGGGAAGGCCAAAAACATTCAGTACTTC. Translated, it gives CASSSGTGKAKNIQYF.

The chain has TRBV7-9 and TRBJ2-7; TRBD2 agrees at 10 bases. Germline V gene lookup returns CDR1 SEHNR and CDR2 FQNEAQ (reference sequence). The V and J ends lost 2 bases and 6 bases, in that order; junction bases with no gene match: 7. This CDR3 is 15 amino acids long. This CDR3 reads CASSLTASGRGEQYF. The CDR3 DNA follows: TGTGCCAGCAGCTTAACTGCTAGCGGGAGAGGCGAGCAGTACTTC.

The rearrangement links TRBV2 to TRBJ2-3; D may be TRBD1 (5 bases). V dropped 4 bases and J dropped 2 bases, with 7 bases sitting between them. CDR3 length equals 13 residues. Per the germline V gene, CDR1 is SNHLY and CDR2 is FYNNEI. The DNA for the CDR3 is TGTGCCAGCAGTGGGGGCCCCACAGATACGCAGTATTTT. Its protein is CASSGGPTDTQYF.

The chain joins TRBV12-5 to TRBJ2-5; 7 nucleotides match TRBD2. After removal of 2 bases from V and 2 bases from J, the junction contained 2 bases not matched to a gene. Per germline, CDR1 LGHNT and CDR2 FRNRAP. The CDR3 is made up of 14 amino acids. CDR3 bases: TGTGCTAGTGGTTTGCCGGGGGGACAAGAGACCCAGTACTTC. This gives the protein CASGLPGGQETQYF.

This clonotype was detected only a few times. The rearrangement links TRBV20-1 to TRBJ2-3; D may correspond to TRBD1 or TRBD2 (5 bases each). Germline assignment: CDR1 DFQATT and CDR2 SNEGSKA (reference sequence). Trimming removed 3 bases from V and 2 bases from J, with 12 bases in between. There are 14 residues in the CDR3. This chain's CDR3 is CSASPGLLTDTQYF. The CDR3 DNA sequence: TGCAGTGCTAGTCCGGGGCTCCTCACAGATACGCAGTATTTT.

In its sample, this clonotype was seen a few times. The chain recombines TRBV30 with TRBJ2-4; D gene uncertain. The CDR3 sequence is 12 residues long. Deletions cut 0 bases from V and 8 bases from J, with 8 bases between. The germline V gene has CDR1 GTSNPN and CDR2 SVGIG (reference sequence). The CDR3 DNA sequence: TGTGCCTGGAGTGTATCTGGGGACATTCAGTACTTC. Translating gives CAWSVSGDIQYF.

The CDR3 region has the DNA TGTGCCAGCAGCCAAGACGGCAAGAGCACAGATACGCAGTATTTT. Residues: CASSQDGKSTDTQYF. This sequence joins TRBV3-1 and TRBJ2-3; no definite D call. This CDR3 contains 15 residues. Germline V gene lookup returns CDR1 LGHDT and CDR2 YNNKEL (reference sequence). With 0 bases removed from V and 0 bases from J, the gap between germline ends came to 7 bases.